This TCR beta chain came from a study of T-cell reconstitution after alpha-beta-depleted transplantation in children. The CDR3 is made up of 11 amino acids. The trim removed 7 bases at V and 7 bases at J, leaving 4 bases unmatched. In germline, CDR1 is DFQATT, CDR2 SNEGSKA (reference sequence). This clonotype has a count of ten or more. As it was prepared, the TCRbeta library received unique molecular identifiers. TCRdb re-derived calls from the PCR reads in MiXCR, one entry per CDR3 protein. The repertoire has more than 120,000 distinct CDR3 sequences, more than 8% of them found once; the top ten carry 18%.

V gene TRBV20-1 combines with J gene TRBJ2-7; 10 nucleotides match TRBD1. The starting material was PBMCs, mostly from graft donor cells, obtained 180 days after TCRalphabeta/CD19-depleted stem cell transplant. The sequence was collected from a female patient between 2 and 10 years old who had a stem cell transplant for congenital amegakaryocytic thrombocytopenia, so the T cells may come from the graft donor. The CDR3 DNA follows: TGCAGTGGGGACAGGGGTGGGGAGCAGTACTTC. Translating gives CSGDRGGEQYF.